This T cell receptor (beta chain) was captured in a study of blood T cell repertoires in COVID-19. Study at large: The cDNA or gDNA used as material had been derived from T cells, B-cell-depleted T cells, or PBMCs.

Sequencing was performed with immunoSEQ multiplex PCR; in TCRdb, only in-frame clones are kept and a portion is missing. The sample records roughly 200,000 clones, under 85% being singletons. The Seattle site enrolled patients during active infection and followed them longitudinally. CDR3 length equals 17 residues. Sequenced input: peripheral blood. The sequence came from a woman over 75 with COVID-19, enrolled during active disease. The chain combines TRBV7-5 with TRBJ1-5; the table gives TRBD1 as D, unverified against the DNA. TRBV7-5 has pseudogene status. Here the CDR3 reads CVRTHMNPGDENQPQHF. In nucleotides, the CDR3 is TGTGTCAGAACCCACATGAACCCAGGGGACGAAAATCAGCCCCAGCATTTT.